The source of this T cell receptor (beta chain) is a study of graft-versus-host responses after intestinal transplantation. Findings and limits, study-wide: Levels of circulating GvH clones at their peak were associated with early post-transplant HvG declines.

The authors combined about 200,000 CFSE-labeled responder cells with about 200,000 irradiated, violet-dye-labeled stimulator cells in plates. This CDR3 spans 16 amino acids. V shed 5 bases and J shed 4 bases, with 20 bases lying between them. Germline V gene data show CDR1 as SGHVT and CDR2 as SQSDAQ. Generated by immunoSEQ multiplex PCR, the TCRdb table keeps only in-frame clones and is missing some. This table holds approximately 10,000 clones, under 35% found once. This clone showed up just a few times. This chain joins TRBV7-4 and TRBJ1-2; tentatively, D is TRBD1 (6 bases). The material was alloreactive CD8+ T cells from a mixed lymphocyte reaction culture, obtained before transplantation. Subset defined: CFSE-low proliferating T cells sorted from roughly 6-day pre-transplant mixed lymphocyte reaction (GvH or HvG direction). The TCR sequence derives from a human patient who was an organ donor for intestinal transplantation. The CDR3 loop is CASSLLNRDASYGYTF. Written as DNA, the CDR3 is TGTGCCAGCAGCCTCCTGAACAGGGATGCTAGCTATGGCTACACCTTC.